The 15 T cell receptor beta chains reported below all come from one sample, sequenced in a study of PD-1 blockade in classical Hodgkin lymphoma. Relapses following autologous stem cell transplantation were seen in all patients, with brentuximab vedotin exposure varying. Profiled with immunoSEQ multiplex PCR; TCRdb holds only in-frame clones, not every one. Altogether about 100,000 clones are present, approximately 88% being singletons, with the ten largest covering 9.5% to 15%. The sequenced sample was peripheral blood mononuclear cells (PBMCs), obtained at baseline. The receptor source for this set is a human donor with classical Hodgkin lymphoma.

The V and J genes are TRBV4-2 and TRBJ1-2, with TRBD1 identical over 8 bases. J gave up 8 bases and V 0 bases, and 8 bases lay outside the gene matches. CDR1 and CDR2 (germline): LGHNA, YNFKEQ. The CDR3 sequence is 15 residues long. CDR3 loop: CASSQDGQGAEGYTF. Written as DNA, the CDR3 is TGTGCCAGCAGCCAAGATGGACAGGGCGCTGAGGGCTACACCTTC.

This rearrangement joins TRBV15 to TRBJ2-1; TRBD1 is a possible D gene (5 bases). CDR1 is LNHNV, CDR2 YYDKDF, per germline (reference sequence). CDR3 length: 13 amino acids. Trimming removed 5 bases from V and 8 bases from J, with 13 bases in between. CDR3 DNA: TGTGCCACCAGCCAGCCGTGGGGCGATGAGCAGTTCTTC. Protein: CATSQPWGDEQFF.

This rearrangement joins TRBV30 to TRBJ2-6; D gene uncertain. Germline CDR1 and CDR2: GTSNPN and SVGIG (reference sequence). The germline V and J ends were trimmed by 3 bases and 4 bases, with 13 bases remaining between them. The CDR3 loop spans 15 amino acids. The CDR3 DNA follows: TGTGCCTGGAGCCCCCCGGGTTACGGGGCCAACGTCCTGACTTTC. This translates into CAWSPPGYGANVLTF.

This clone was observed once. The rearrangement joins TRBV6-5 to TRBJ2-7, with D perhaps matching TRBD1 (6 bases). The V gene lost 6 bases and the J gene lost 2 bases, with 14 bases spanning the gap. Germline V CDR1 and CDR2: MNHEY, SVGAGI. The CDR3 contains 14 residues. CDR3 nucleotides: TGTGCCAGCAGCCTGCCGGGACACACCTACGAGCAGTACTTC. Protein sequence: CASSLPGHTYEQYF.

This clone was recorded only once. The chain links TRBV27 to TRBJ2-7; 9 bases match TRBD2. The CDR3 covers 16 residues. V gave up 4 bases and J gave up 5 bases; unmatched junction bases: 12. Germline CDR1 reads MNHEY; CDR2 reads SMNVEV (reference sequence). Here the CDR3 reads CASSSVSGRSSHEQYF. The CDR3, as DNA: TGTGCCAGCAGTTCCGTTAGCGGGAGATCGTCGCACGAGCAGTACTTC.

The chain combines TRBV10-3 with TRBJ1-1; D unresolved. CDR1 and CDR2 (germline): ENHRY, SYGVKD. V was clipped by 0 bases and J by 4 bases, with 15 bases between them. The CDR3 spans 16 residues. The CDR3 sequence is CAISESGVMESTEAFF. In DNA form, the CDR3 reads TGTGCCATCAGTGAGTCTGGGGTAATGGAGAGCACTGAAGCTTTCTTT.

The chain combines TRBV6-1 with TRBJ1-2; D unclear. Germline CDR1 is MNHNS and CDR2 is SASEGT. V lost 2 bases to trimming and J lost 0 bases, with 7 bases between them. This CDR3 is 14 amino acids long. The CDR3 DNA follows: TGTGCCAGCAGTGAAAACCAGGCTAACTATGGCTACACCTTC. Encoded protein: CASSENQANYGYTF.

This chain links TRBV5-1 with TRBJ2-4; 14 bases are a match to TRBD2. V was clipped by 4 bases and J by 8 bases; unmatched bases: 14. This CDR3 spans 18 amino acids. CDR1 and CDR2 from the germline V gene are SGHRS and YFSETQ. CDR3 residues: CASSAAGLAGGRSDIQYF. The CDR3 region has the DNA TGCGCCAGCAGCGCGGCCGGACTAGCGGGAGGAAGATCGGACATTCAGTACTTC.

V gene TRBV29-1 combines with J gene TRBJ2-1; D remains ambiguous. Germline CDR1 and CDR2: SQVTM and ANQGSEA. V was trimmed by 6 bases and J by 1 base, leaving 4 bases between them. This CDR3 contains 11 residues. DNA for the CDR3: TGCAGCGTACAATCCTACAATGAGCAGTTCTTC. As protein: CSVQSYNEQFF.

The chain recombines TRBV13 with TRBJ1-1; TRBD1 is a possible D gene (6 bases). The CDR3 has 18 amino acids. V dropped 4 bases and J dropped 0 bases, with 21 bases sitting between them. The germline V gene has CDR1 PRHDT and CDR2 FYEKMQ (reference sequence). The CDR3: CASSSTELHRAMNTEAFF. CDR3 DNA: TGTGCCAGCAGCTCAACAGAACTCCACAGGGCGATGAACACTGAAGCTTTCTTT. Full variable domain (rest looked up from reference TRBV13 and TRBJ1-1): AAGVIQSPRHLIKEKRETATLKCYPIPRHDTVYWYQQGPGQDPQFLISFYEKMQSDKGSIPDRFSAQQFSDYHSELNMSSLELGDSALYFCASSSTELHRAMNTEAFFGQGTRLTVV.

This chain uses TRBV5-5 with TRBJ1-2, with no clear D. The germline V gene encodes CDR1 SGHKS and CDR2 YYEKEE (reference sequence). The CDR3 totals 16 residues. Between the trimmed V and J ends, which lost 1 base and 4 bases, there was a span of 17 bases. The CDR3 region has the DNA TGTGCCAGCAGCTTGTGGGATGACGGGTTAGTCTATGGCTACACCTTC. Protein sequence: CASSLWDDGLVYGYTF. Full variable domain (rest looked up from reference TRBV5-5 and TRBJ1-2): DAGVTQSPTHLIKTRGQQVTLRCSPISGHKSVSWYQQVLGQGPQFIFQYYEKEERGRGNFPDRFSARQFPNYSSELNVNALLLGDSALYLCASSLWDDGLVYGYTFGSGTRLTVV.

This chain uses TRBV5-1 with TRBJ1-1, with unresolved D. V was pared by 4 bases and J by 3 bases, with 16 bases between. The CDR3 length is 15 residues. Germline V lookup: CDR1 SGHRS, CDR2 YFSETQ. The chain's CDR3 is CASSLIGVGDTEAFF. CDR3 sequence (DNA): TGCGCCAGCAGCCTGATCGGGGTCGGGGACACTGAAGCTTTCTTT.

The chain has TRBV29-1 and TRBJ1-1; tentatively, D is TRBD1 (5 bases). CDR3 length: 12 residues. CDR1 and CDR2 (germline): SQVTM, ANQGSEA. Trimming removed 7 bases at V and 1 base at J, with 10 bases between. The CDR3 sequence: CSARTRNTEAFF. Here the CDR3 DNA reads TGCAGCGCCAGGACAAGGAACACTGAAGCTTTCTTT.

The V call is TRBV10-3, the J call TRBJ2-1, with a weak D call TRBD2 (7 bases). The CDR3 has 13 residues. Trimming pared 3 bases from V and 8 bases from J, leaving 11 bases between. CDR1 is ENHRY and CDR2 is SYGVKD in the germline V gene. The CDR3 spells CAISDLGGDEQFF. The CDR3 region has the DNA TGTGCCATCAGTGACCTAGGGGGGGATGAGCAGTTCTTC.

The chain couples TRBV10-3 to TRBJ2-1; possible D gene TRBD2, 6 bases. CDR1 and CDR2 (germline): ENHRY, SYGVKD. Trimming stripped 2 bases from V and 4 bases from J, with 12 bases between. The CDR3 is 15 residues long. CDR3 amino acids: CAISEATGLYNEQFF. In DNA form, the CDR3 reads TGTGCCATCAGTGAGGCCACGGGACTGTACAATGAGCAGTTCTTC.